Reported below is one T cell receptor beta chain. The CDR3 runs 13 residues. CDR1 is SGHVS, CDR2 FNYEAQ, per germline. V dropped 5 bases and J dropped 3 bases, with 11 bases sitting between them. Assay used: immunoSEQ multiplex PCR; TCRdb lists only in-frame clones, some missing. Here the sample spans roughly 410,000 clones, 89% being singletons. This sample is drawn from a study of blood T cell repertoires in COVID-19. About the study: Nucleic acid was either cDNA or gDNA, and it came from T cells, B-cell-depleted T cells, or PBMCs.

What was sequenced was peripheral blood. The chain carries TRBV7-6 and TRBJ2-7; D call uncertain. The TCR sequence derives from a woman aged 40 to 50 with COVID-19, enrolled during active disease. The CDR3 region has the DNA TGTGCCAGCAGCAAGTCCCGAGTCTACGAGCAGTACTTC. This gives the protein CASSKSRVYEQYF.